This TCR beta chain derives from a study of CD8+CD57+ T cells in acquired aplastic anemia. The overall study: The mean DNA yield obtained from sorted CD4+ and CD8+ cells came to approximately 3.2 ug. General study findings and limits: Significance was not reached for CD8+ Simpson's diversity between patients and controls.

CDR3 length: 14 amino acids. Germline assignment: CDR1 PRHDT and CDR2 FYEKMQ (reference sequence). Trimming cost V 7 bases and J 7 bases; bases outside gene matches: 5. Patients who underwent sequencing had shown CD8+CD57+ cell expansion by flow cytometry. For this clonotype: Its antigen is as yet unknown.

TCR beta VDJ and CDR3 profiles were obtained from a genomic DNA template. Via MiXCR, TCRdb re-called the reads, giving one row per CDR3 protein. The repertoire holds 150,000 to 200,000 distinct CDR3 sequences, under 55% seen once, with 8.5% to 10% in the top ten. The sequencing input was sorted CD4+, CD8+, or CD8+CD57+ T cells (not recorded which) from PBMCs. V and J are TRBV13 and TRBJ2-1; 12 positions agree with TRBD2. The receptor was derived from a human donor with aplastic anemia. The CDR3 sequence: CASNRLAGVNEQFF. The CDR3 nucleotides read TGTGCCAGCAACAGACTAGCGGGAGTGAATGAGCAGTTCTTC.